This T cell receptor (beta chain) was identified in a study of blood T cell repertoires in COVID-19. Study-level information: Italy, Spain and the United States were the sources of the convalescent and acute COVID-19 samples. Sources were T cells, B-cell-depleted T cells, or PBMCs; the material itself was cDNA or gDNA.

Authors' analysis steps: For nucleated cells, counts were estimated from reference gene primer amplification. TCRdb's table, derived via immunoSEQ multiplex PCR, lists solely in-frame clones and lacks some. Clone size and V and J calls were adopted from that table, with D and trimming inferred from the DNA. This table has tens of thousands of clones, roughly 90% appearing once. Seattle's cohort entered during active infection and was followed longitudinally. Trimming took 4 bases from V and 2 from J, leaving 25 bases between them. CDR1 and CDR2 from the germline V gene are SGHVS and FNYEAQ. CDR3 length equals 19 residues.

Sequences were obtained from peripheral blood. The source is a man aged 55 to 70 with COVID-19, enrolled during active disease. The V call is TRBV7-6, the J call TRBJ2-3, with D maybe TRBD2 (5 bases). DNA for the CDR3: TGTGCCAGCAGCTCAGGACGGGAACCTGAGGGATTCGACACAGATACGCAGTATTTT. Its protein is CASSSGREPEGFDTDTQYF.